What follows are 14 T cell receptor beta chains derived from one specimen sequenced in a study of T cell repertoires in cytomegalovirus infection. TCRdb fed the reads into MiXCR, producing one record per CDR3 protein. The profile shows about 230,000 distinct CDR3 sequences, under 25% of them singletons. Sequencing used CD8+ T cells from PBMCs. Receptors originate from a human donor in good health (CMV status not recorded). Some clones in this sample may be carry-over from other donors' samples.

The chain links TRBV20-1 to TRBJ1-1; no clear D. The germline CDR1 and CDR2 sequences are DFQATT and SNEGSKA (reference sequence). This CDR3 has 18 amino acids. V lost 0 bases, J lost 3 bases, and 23 bases lay in between. The DNA of the CDR3 is TGCAGTGCTAGAGATGACGGACCGGATAGAGAGTGGGACACTGAAGCTTTCTTT. Translated: CSARDDGPDREWDTEAFF.

This clonotype has more than one count but fewer than ten. V usage is TRBV5-5 and J usage is TRBJ2-7; possibly TRBD1 for D (6 bases). Trimming pared 3 bases from V and 2 bases from J, leaving 12 bases between. The CDR3 is 14 amino acids. From germline, CDR1 is SGHKS and CDR2 YYEKEE (reference sequence). CDR3 DNA: TGTGCCAGCAGCTCGGGACATCTAACCTACGAGCAGTACTTC. It encodes CASSSGHLTYEQYF.

This clonotype was observed once. The chain recombines TRBV12-3 or TRBV12-4 with TRBJ2-1; the D gene is possibly TRBD1 (6 bases). There are 16 residues in the CDR3. V was shortened by 0 bases and J by 4 bases, with 13 bases between the two germline ends. CDR3 sequence reads: CASSLASRGLYNEQFF. CDR3 nucleotide sequence: TGTGCCAGCAGTTTAGCGAGCAGGGGTCTGTACAATGAGCAGTTCTTC.

This clonotype appeared many times. V gene TRBV13 combines with J gene TRBJ1-6, with a possible D match to TRBD1 (5 bases). This CDR3 spans 15 amino acids. Germline lookup yields CDR1 PRHDT and CDR2 FYEKMQ (reference sequence). V shed 3 bases and J shed 6 bases, with 12 bases lying between them. CDR3 region: CASSFTQGANSPLHF. CDR3 DNA sequence: TGTGCCAGCAGCTTTACCCAAGGGGCTAATTCACCCCTCCACTTT.

There are a few counts of this clonotype. The J gene is TRBJ2-5, the V gene TRBV20-1; D unresolved. Trimming removed 5 bases from V and 7 bases from J, with 8 bases in between. The CDR3 runs 10 residues. CDR1 is DFQATT and CDR2 is SNEGSKA in the germline V gene (reference sequence). CDR3 sequence reads: CSAPAGTQYF. In nucleotides, the CDR3 is TGCAGTGCTCCCGCTGGGACCCAGTACTTC.

This clonotype was counted only a few times. The chain recombines TRBV7-9 with TRBJ1-4, with D perhaps TRBD1 (6 bases). Germline CDR1 and CDR2: SEHNR and FQNEAQ (reference sequence). CDR3 length equals 16 residues. Trimming shortened V by 5 bases and J by 1 base, and 14 bases separated the two germline ends. CDR3 coding DNA: TGTGCCAGCAGCCCGCAGGGGTTCGGAACTAATGAAAAACTGTTTTTT. Translation gives CASSPQGFGTNEKLFF. Full variable domain (rest looked up from reference TRBV7-9 and TRBJ1-4): DTGVSQNPRHKITKRGQNVTFRCDPISEHNRLYWYRQTLGQGPEFLTYFQNEAQLEKSRLLSDRFSAERPKGSFSTLEIQRTEQGDSAMYLCASSPQGFGTNEKLFFGSGTQLSVL.

The table lists this clonotype with many counts. This rearrangement joins TRBV12-3 or TRBV12-4 to TRBJ2-1; D is perhaps TRBD2 (5 bases). The V end lost 2 bases, the J end lost 6 bases, and 14 bases lay between the germline ends. This CDR3 region has 15 residues. CDR3 sequence (DNA): TGTGCCAGCAGTTTAATAGGGCGACGGGGCAATGAGCAGTTCTTC. Amino acid sequence: CASSLIGRRGNEQFF.

The rearrangement links TRBV3-1 to TRBJ2-1; D unresolved. The germline V gene encodes CDR1 LGHDT and CDR2 YNNKEL (reference sequence). V lost 3 bases and J lost 13, with 13 bases in between. The CDR3 runs 12 residues. CDR3 protein: CASSQKGLIQFF. CDR3 sequence (DNA): TGTGCCAGCAGCCAGAAAGGGCTAATTCAGTTCTTC.

This CDR3 reads CASSLTAGANTGELFF. CDR3 in DNA: TGTGCCAGCAGCTTAACGGCGGGGGCGAACACCGGGGAGCTGTTTTTT. The rearrangement joins TRBV7-7 to TRBJ2-2, with 7 bases identical to TRBD2. CDR3 size: 16 residues. V lost 2 bases and J lost 0; bases outside the gene matches: 3. In germline, CDR1 is SSHAT, CDR2 FNYEAQ (reference sequence).

This chain uses TRBV5-1 with TRBJ2-1, with 14 positions matching TRBD2. V dropped 4 bases and J dropped 8; count of bases not matched to a gene: 8. This CDR3 has 16 amino acids. Germline values: CDR1 SGHRS, CDR2 YFSETQ. CDR3 amino acids: CASSPGLAGGGYEQFF. Written as DNA, the CDR3 is TGCGCCAGCAGCCCCGGACTAGCGGGGGGCGGCTATGAGCAGTTCTTC.

This clonotype was seen a handful of times. The chain carries TRBV28 and TRBJ2-7, with 8 bases identical to TRBD1. The CDR3 sequence is 15 residues long. Trimming cost V 5 bases and J 4 bases; bases outside gene matches: 10. Germline values: CDR1 MDHEN, CDR2 SYDVKM. CDR3 protein: CASSPRQGIIYEQYF. The CDR3 nucleotides are TGTGCCAGCAGTCCACGACAGGGGATTATATACGAGCAGTACTTC.

The genes are TRBV27 and TRBJ1-5, with 8 nucleotides matching TRBD1. CDR1 MNHEY and CDR2 SMNVEV come from the germline V gene (reference sequence). The J segment lost 7 bases and the V segment lost 4 bases, leaving 6 bases of the junction unmatched. The CDR3 loop spans 14 amino acids. The CDR3 bases are TGTGCCAGCAGTTCTGCCGGACAGGGCCAGCCCCAGCATTTT. It specifies CASSSAGQGQPQHF.

In this sample, this clonotype turned up a few times. The chain couples TRBV6-5 to TRBJ2-3; D gene uncertain. Deletions cut 0 bases from V and 6 bases from J, with 7 bases between. Per the germline V gene, CDR1 is MNHEY and CDR2 is SVGAGI. CDR3 size: 13 residues. The DNA of the CDR3 is TGTGCCAGCAGTTACTCCCAACATGATACGCAGTATTTT. Translation gives CASSYSQHDTQYF.

This clonotype was observed many times. The rearrangement joins TRBV12-3 or TRBV12-4 to TRBJ1-2; tentative D call: TRBD1 (6 bases). The CDR3 extends over 13 amino acids. The V end was cut by 6 bases, the J end by 4 bases, with 12 bases between. The CDR3 protein is CASSWGAGYGYTF. DNA of the CDR3: TGTGCCAGCAGCTGGGGGGCGGGCTATGGCTACACCTTC.